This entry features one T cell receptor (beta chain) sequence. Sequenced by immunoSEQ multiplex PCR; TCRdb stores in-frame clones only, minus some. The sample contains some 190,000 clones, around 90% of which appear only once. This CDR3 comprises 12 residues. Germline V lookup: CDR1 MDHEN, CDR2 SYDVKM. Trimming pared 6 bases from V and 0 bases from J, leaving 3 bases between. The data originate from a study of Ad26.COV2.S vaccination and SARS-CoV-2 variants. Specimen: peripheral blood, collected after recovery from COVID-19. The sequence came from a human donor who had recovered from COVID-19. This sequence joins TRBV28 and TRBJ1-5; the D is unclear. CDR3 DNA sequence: TGTGCCAGCAGCGTTAGCAATCAGCCCCAGCATTTT. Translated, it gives CASSVSNQPQHF.